The 26 T cell receptor beta chains given below trace back to one sample, sequenced in a study of T cells in Graves' hyperthyroidism and ophthalmopathy. RNA transcripts yielded amplified TCR beta CDR3 regions. The HTBI primer set drove a first-round RT-PCR of the TCR CDR3. In TCRdb, the multiplex PCR reads were re-called with MiXCR into one record per CDR3 protein. The sample contains over 250,000 distinct CDR3 sequences, 25% to 30% of which appear only once. The sequencing input was blood. These receptors originate from a man between 35 and 55 years old with Graves' hyperthyroidism that later progressed to Graves' ophthalmopathy.

This clonotype was picked up many times. V usage is TRBV11-2 and J usage is TRBJ2-2; a weak D match, TRBD1 (6 bases). Trimming stripped 5 bases from V and 6 bases from J, with 22 bases between. The CDR3 has 17 amino acids. CDR1 SGHAT and CDR2 FQNNGV come from the germline V gene. The CDR3 nucleotides read TGTGCCAGCAGCAAAGGGGGAGACTCTTCAGGATCCGGGGAGCTGTTTTTT. Protein sequence: CASSKGGDSSGSGELFF.

Ten or more counts support this clonotype. The genes are TRBV18 and TRBJ2-2; no definite D call. The CDR3 consists of 15 residues. From germline, CDR1 is KGHSH and CDR2 LQKENI. V lost 0 bases to trimming and J lost 1 base, with 6 bases between them. CDR3 loop: CASSPPQRNTGELFF. In DNA form, the CDR3 reads TGTGCCAGCTCACCACCCCAGCGGAACACCGGGGAGCTGTTTTTT.

This clonotype appeared many times. CDR3 nucleotides: TGTGCCAGCAGCCCCCAGATTGGGAACACTGAAGCTTTCTTT. Protein: CASSPQIGNTEAFF. The chain carries TRBV7-2 and TRBJ1-1; D call uncertain. Germline CDR1 is SGHTA and CDR2 is FQGNSA. The ends were cut back, 5 bases at V and 1 base at J, with 11 bases in the middle. CDR3 size: 14 residues.

This clonotype was seen at least ten times. The chain couples TRBV7-2 to TRBJ2-2; 7 positions match TRBD2. Trimming took 0 bases from V and 0 from J; bases not matched to a gene: 10. Germline V lookup: CDR1 SGHTA, CDR2 FQGNSA. The CDR3 totals 19 residues. CDR3 sequence (DNA): TGTGCCAGCAGCTTAGCGAGTTTCTCGAGCGGGACGAACACCGGGGAGCTGTTTTTT. Translating gives CASSLASFSSGTNTGELFF.

This clonotype was recorded only once. This sequence joins TRBV6-2 or TRBV6-3 and TRBJ2-2, with 7 bases that match TRBD1. CDR1 MNHEY and CDR2 SVGEGT come from the germline V gene. Losses at the gene ends were 8 bases for V and 7 bases for J; bases not matched to a gene: 4. The CDR3 spans 12 residues. The CDR3 here is CASHRGDGELFF. In DNA form, the CDR3 reads TGTGCCAGCCACAGGGGAGACGGGGAGCTGTTTTTT.

This chain links TRBV12-3 or TRBV12-4 with TRBJ1-2; the match to TRBD1 covers 8 bases. This CDR3 is 14 amino acids long. Trimming took 7 bases from V and 3 from J; bases not matched to a gene: 7. Written as DNA, the CDR3 is TGTGCCAGCAATGTTGGGACAGGCCACTATGGCTACACCTTC. Translated: CASNVGTGHYGYTF.

This clonotype was observed at least ten times. The chain employs TRBV11-2 and TRBJ2-5; D may match TRBD1 or TRBD2 (5 bases each). Trimming took 5 bases from V and 4 from J, leaving 17 bases between them. Germline lookup yields CDR1 SGHAT and CDR2 FQNNGV. CDR3 size: 15 residues. This CDR3 reads CASSREHGAGETQYF. For the CDR3, the DNA is TGTGCCAGCAGCCGAGAACATGGGGCGGGAGAGACCCAGTACTTC.

This clonotype was picked up many times. The rearrangement joins TRBV18 to TRBJ2-3; tentatively, D is TRBD2 (5 bases). There are 14 residues in the CDR3. In germline, CDR1 is KGHSH, CDR2 LQKENI. V lost 0 bases to trimming and J lost 6 bases, with 10 bases between them. The CDR3 DNA reads TGTGCCAGCTCACCACCGCTGCAGCGGGATACGCAGTATTTT. It is translated as CASSPPLQRDTQYF.

This clonotype was found many times. J is TRBJ1-3 and V is TRBV30; 7 nucleotides line up with TRBD1. The germline V gene encodes CDR1 GTSNPN and CDR2 SVGIG (reference sequence). This CDR3 has 18 residues. V shed 2 bases, J shed 0 bases, and the junction held 13 bases outside the gene matches. DNA for the CDR3: TGTGCCTGGAGTAGCGTGAGGGGGCTCTCAAGCTCTGGAAACACCATATATTTT. As protein: CAWSSVRGLSSSGNTIYF.

At least ten counts were recorded for this clonotype. This chain links TRBV9 with TRBJ1-3; D unresolved. Germline CDR1 and CDR2: SGDLS and YYNGEE. Trimming cost V 2 bases and J 3 bases, with 3 bases left between them. The CDR3 is 12 amino acids. The CDR3 is CASSVGGNTIYF. CDR3 sequence (DNA): TGTGCCAGCAGCGTCGGTGGAAACACCATATATTTT.

This clonotype was counted at least ten times. A junction end diverges from the germline sequence, so it may reflect a read error. The chain carries TRBV12-3 or TRBV12-4 and TRBJ1-2; 11 bases fit TRBD1. CDR3 length equals 15 residues. CDR3 sequence: CASRPRGQGAWGYAF. CDR3 DNA sequence: TGTGCCAGCAGACCCCGAGGACAGGGGGCTTGGGGCTACGCCTTC.

This clonotype was detected many times. The chain couples TRBV27 to TRBJ2-4; D is ambiguous. CDR3 size: 15 residues. Germline-derived CDR1 and CDR2 are MNHEY and SMNVEV (reference sequence). With 6 bases removed from V and 0 bases from J, the gap between germline ends came to 12 bases. CDR3 nucleotide sequence: TGTGCCAGCAGGTCGGTCACTGGAGCCAAAAACATTCAGTACTTC. It yields the protein CASRSVTGAKNIQYF.

The sample holds many counts of this clonotype. The rearrangement joins TRBV20-1 to TRBJ2-7; D possibly uses TRBD1 or TRBD2 (6 bases each). From germline, CDR1 is DFQATT and CDR2 SNEGSKA (reference sequence). The CDR3 totals 12 residues. Trimming took off 1 base at V and 9 bases at J, with 13 bases between the two ends. CDR3 nucleotides: TGCAGTGCTAGAGCGAGGGGGGTTTCGCAGTACTTC. It yields the protein CSARARGVSQYF.

This clonotype was picked up one time. This sequence joins TRBV12-3 or TRBV12-4 and TRBJ2-5, with 9 bases aligning to TRBD2. This CDR3 is built from 15 residues. Trimming cost V 5 bases and J 5 bases; bases outside gene matches: 9. The CDR3 loop reads CASSHRGGAVETQYF. DNA for the CDR3: TGTGCCAGCAGTCATCGCGGGGGGGCGGTTGAGACCCAGTACTTC.

This clonotype came up many times. The chain recombines TRBV20-1 with TRBJ1-2, with a tentative D call TRBD1 (5 bases). From germline, CDR1 is DFQATT and CDR2 SNEGSKA (reference sequence). Deletions cut 3 bases from V and 4 bases from J, with 12 bases between. There are 13 residues in the CDR3. The CDR3 region is CSARDDRPYGYTF. CDR3 sequence (DNA): TGCAGTGCTAGGGATGACAGACCCTATGGCTACACCTTC.

This clonotype was seen many times. As DNA, the CDR3 is TGCGCCAGCAGCCTACTTAAGGCGGAGGGGAACTATGGCTACACCTTC. Encoded protein: CASSLLKAEGNYGYTF. The J gene is TRBJ1-2, the V gene TRBV5-1, with D possibly TRBD1 on 5 matching bases. V lost 4 bases, J lost 2 bases, and 18 bases lay in between. Germline-derived CDR1 and CDR2 are SGHRS and YFSETQ. This CDR3 has 16 amino acids. Full variable domain (missing parts from reference TRBV5-1 and TRBJ1-2): KAGVTQTPRYLIKTRGQQVTLSCSPISGHRSVSWYQQTPGQGLQFLFEYFSETQRNKGNFPGRFSGRQFSNSRSEMNVSTLELGDSALYLCASSLLKAEGNYGYTFGSGTRLTVV.

This clonotype was recorded once. The J gene is TRBJ1-5, the V gene TRBV28; 7 nucleotides agree with TRBD1. This CDR3 spans 16 amino acids. Trimming took 5 bases from V and 5 from J; bases not matched to a gene: 12. Germline V gene data show CDR1 as MDHEN and CDR2 as SYDVKM. The CDR3, as DNA: TGTGCCAGCAGTACCAAGAGACAGGGAGTAGATCAGCCCCAGCATTTT. The encoded protein is CASSTKRQGVDQPQHF.

This clonotype was observed many times. The rearrangement uses TRBV2 and TRBJ2-5; D gene unclear. This CDR3 is built from 13 residues. Per germline, CDR1 SNHLY and CDR2 FYNNEI. V shed 7 bases and J shed 1 base, with 10 bases lying between them. The CDR3 coding sequence is TGTGCCAGCAAGTTAGAACCCCAAGAGACCCAGTACTTC. This sequence encodes CASKLEPQETQYF.

This chain links TRBV19 with TRBJ1-5, with D maybe TRBD1 (6 bases). The germline gives CDR1 LNHDA, CDR2 SQIVND (reference sequence). The CDR3 is 15 amino acids. V lost 5 bases and J 2 bases, leaving 13 bases between the germline ends. CDR3 region: CASSVGAVGNQPQHF. The DNA of the CDR3 is TGTGCCAGTAGTGTGGGGGCCGTCGGCAATCAGCCCCAGCATTTT. Filled out from reference TRBV19 and TRBJ1-5, the complete variable domain reads DGGITQSPKYLFRKEGQNVTLSCEQNLNHDAMYWYRQDPGQGLRLIYYSQIVNDFQKGDIAEGYSVSREKKESFPLTVTSAQKNPTAFYLCASSVGAVGNQPQHFGDGTRLSIL.

The J gene is TRBJ2-6, the V gene TRBV5-1; no reliable D call. Germline assignment: CDR1 SGHRS and CDR2 YFSETQ. This CDR3 contains 16 residues. The germline V and J ends were trimmed by 0 bases and 0 bases, with 7 bases remaining between them. The CDR3 region is CASSLVSFSGANVLTF. CDR3 coding DNA: TGCGCCAGCAGCTTGGTTAGTTTCTCTGGGGCCAACGTCCTGACTTTC.

This clonotype was seen many times. The genes are TRBV2 and TRBJ2-7; 7 bases align to TRBD1. Germline lookup yields CDR1 SNHLY and CDR2 FYNNEI. V shed 1 base, J shed 6 bases, and the junction held 3 bases outside the gene matches. CDR3 length equals 13 residues. CDR3 protein: CASSEGTGVEQYF. DNA for the CDR3: TGTGCCAGCAGTGAAGGAACAGGGGTCGAGCAGTACTTC. The variable domain in full, completed from reference TRBV2 and TRBJ2-7, reads EPEVTQTPSHQVTQMGQEVILRCVPISNHLYFYWYRQILGQKVEFLVSFYNNEISEKSEIFDDQFSVERPDGSNFTLKIRSTKLEDSAMYFCASSEGTGVEQYFGPGTRLTVT.

This clonotype occurred many times. The chain combines TRBV5-1 with TRBJ2-2; 7 nucleotides align to TRBD2. Germline lookup yields CDR1 SGHRS and CDR2 YFSETQ. V was pared by 4 bases and J by 4 bases, with 7 bases of the junction left unmatched. The CDR3 consists of 15 residues. The CDR3 is CASSVREFATGELFF. The CDR3 DNA is TGCGCCAGCAGCGTGCGGGAGTTCGCCACCGGGGAGCTGTTTTTT.

This clonotype was observed many times. The genes are TRBV7-9 and TRBJ2-7; D may be TRBD2 (6 bases). The CDR3 sequence is 14 residues long. V shed 5 bases and J shed 3 bases, with 14 bases lying between them. Per germline, CDR1 SEHNR and CDR2 FQNEAQ (reference sequence). The CDR3 coding sequence is TGTGCCAGCAGCCCCCGGGACTTCCGCTACGAGCAGTACTTC. Translating gives CASSPRDFRYEQYF.

This clonotype was counted ten times or more. J is TRBJ2-5 and V is TRBV12-5; D gene ambiguous. The V end lost 2 bases, the J end lost 7 bases, and 11 bases lay between the germline ends. This CDR3 comprises 13 residues. Germline V gene lookup returns CDR1 LGHNT and CDR2 FRNRAP. Here the CDR3 DNA reads TGTGCTAGTGGTTTGATGGGATTCGGGACCCAGTACTTC. As protein: CASGLMGFGTQYF.

This clonotype was observed many times. The chain carries TRBV20-1 and TRBJ1-5, with D perhaps matching TRBD1 (5 bases). The V gene's germline CDR1 is DFQATT and CDR2 SNEGSKA (reference sequence). The CDR3 consists of 12 residues. Trimming took 6 bases from V and 7 from J, leaving 13 bases between them. The CDR3 reads CSARAGYQPQHF. Here the CDR3 DNA reads TGCAGTGCCAGGGCAGGTTACCAGCCCCAGCATTTT.

At least ten counts were recorded for this clonotype. This chain joins TRBV28 and TRBJ2-7; D uncertain. Germline V gene data show CDR1 as MDHEN and CDR2 as SYDVKM. The V gene lost 5 bases and the J gene lost 6 bases, with 20 bases spanning the gap. The CDR3 length is 15 residues. CDR3 amino acids: CASSLAVGPTFEQYF. The CDR3 nucleotides are TGTGCCAGCAGTCTGGCAGTAGGCCCTACGTTCGAGCAGTACTTC.